In its sample, the clone carrying this T cell receptor beta chain was seen once. Its antigen is currently unknown. The sample comes from a study of radiotherapy plus CTLA-4 blockade in lung cancer. The table came from immunoSEQ multiplex PCR; TCRdb's copy has only in-frame clones and leaves some out. The sample lists around 80,000 clones, 83% seen once, with 0.75% to 1% in the top ten. Study-level points and caveats: Blood-borne expansion of tumor-derived TCR clones followed radiotherapy plus ipilimumab. Reports state that early shifts in blood T cell clones, with interferon-beta, best predicted response.

In chemo-refractory metastatic non-small-cell lung cancer, patients got ipilimumab CTLA-4 blockade together with focal radiation. Per the germline V gene, CDR1 is WSHSY and CDR2 is SAAADI. CDR3 length: 11 amino acids. The germline V and J ends were trimmed by 2 bases and 8 bases, with 4 bases remaining between them. This specimen consisted of peripheral blood, obtained from a patient treated with radiotherapy plus ipilimumab. The source is a human donor with non-small cell lung cancer who had stable disease on radiotherapy plus ipilimumab. This chain links TRBV10-2 with TRBJ1-3; no firm D call. The chain's CDR3 is CASSEKDTIYF. In nucleotides, the CDR3 is TGCGCCAGCAGTGAGAAGGACACCATATATTTT.